These 19 T cell receptor beta chains were all obtained from the same sample, sequenced in a study of T cell changes during pregnancy in multiple sclerosis (dated by TCRdb to the late 2010s). Library generation was performed with the immunoSEQ multiplex PCR assay. TCRdb limited this immuneACCESS table to in-frame rearrangements with V and J called. A share of clones is missing; checked studies link under half to unresolved V genes, and the rest is unexplained. The sample table holds around 59,000 clones, of which about 89% were seen once. The ten largest clones represent 0.7% to 0.8% of the sample. Sample: CD4+ T cells from peripheral blood mononuclear cells, taken in the first trimester of pregnancy. The origin of the receptors is a female donor with multiple sclerosis, enrolled in a pregnancy study.

The chain has TRBV7-2 and TRBJ1-2, with D unclear. V gave up 1 base and J gave up 8 bases, with 11 bases separating them. CDR3 length: 13 amino acids. The germline V gene has CDR1 SGHTA and CDR2 FQGNSA. In nucleotides, the CDR3 is TGTGCCAGCAGCTTAGTTTCGGTGTCAGGCTACACCTTC. It encodes CASSLVSVSGYTF.

The chain joins TRBV18 to TRBJ1-4, with D unresolved. Germline loops: CDR1 KGHSH, CDR2 LQKENI. Trimming removed 4 bases at V and 4 bases at J, with 7 bases between. The CDR3 is made up of 13 amino acids. The CDR3 DNA reads TGTGCCAGCTCACTGAGGGATAATGAAAAACTGTTTTTT. This translates into CASSLRDNEKLFF.

This clone appeared a single time. The V call is TRBV19, the J call TRBJ1-2; D call uncertain. Germline CDR1 LNHDA, CDR2 SQIVND (reference sequence). The CDR3 has 12 residues. The V and J ends lost 6 bases and 0 bases respectively, with 5 bases between them. The CDR3 region is CASRQTNYGYTF. The DNA of the CDR3 is TGTGCCAGTAGACAAACTAACTATGGCTACACCTTC.

V and J are TRBV18 and TRBJ1-1; 9 positions agree with TRBD1. J gave up 3 bases and V 1 base, and 3 bases lay outside the gene matches. Germline-derived CDR1 and CDR2 are KGHSH and LQKENI. The CDR3 contains 15 residues. The CDR3 protein is CASSPLQGADTEAFF. The CDR3 DNA reads as TGTGCCAGCTCACCACTACAGGGGGCGGACACTGAAGCTTTCTTT.

V gene TRBV9 combines with J gene TRBJ2-5; tentative D call: TRBD2 (6 bases). This CDR3 region has 15 residues. The V and J ends lost 0 bases and 4 bases respectively, with 13 bases between them. The germline CDR1 and CDR2 sequences are SGDLS and YYNGEE. The CDR3 bases are TGTGCCAGCAGCGTAGGATCTAGCGTGGCAGAGACCCAGTACTTC. Translating it yields CASSVGSSVAETQYF.

The V gene is TRBV7-2, the J gene TRBJ2-3, with 7 bases that match TRBD1. J was trimmed by 6 bases and V by 2 bases; bases with no gene match: 8. This CDR3 has 15 residues. CDR1 and CDR2 (germline): SGHTA, FQGNSA. This CDR3 is CASSLSWTGADTQYF. The CDR3 region has the DNA TGTGCCAGCAGCTTATCATGGACAGGCGCGGATACGCAGTATTTT.

Of note for this clone: Other nucleotide sequences in the sample specify the same CDR3. The genes are TRBV7-9 and TRBJ1-2; TRBD1 agrees at 9 bases. This CDR3 has 13 residues. Looked up from germline, CDR1 is SEHNR and CDR2 is FQNEAQ (reference sequence). Trimming at V came to 5 bases and at J to 5 bases, leaving 3 bases not matched to a gene. The CDR3 sequence is CASSPGTGYGYTF. The CDR3 DNA follows: TGTGCCAGCAGCCCAGGGACAGGGTATGGCTACACCTTC.

This chain connects TRBV18 to TRBJ1-4; D unresolved. This CDR3 spans 11 amino acids. Looked up from germline, CDR1 is KGHSH and CDR2 is LQKENI. The V and J ends lost 5 bases and 5 bases respectively, with 3 bases between them. The CDR3 DNA sequence: TGTGCCAGCTCATCGAATGAAAAACTGTTTTTT. Encoded protein: CASSSNEKLFF.

The chain combines TRBV5-1 with TRBJ1-1; D might be TRBD1 (5 bases). Trimming removed 1 base from V and 0 bases from J, with 10 bases in between. There are 15 residues in the CDR3. The germline V gene has CDR1 SGHRS and CDR2 YFSETQ. CDR3 DNA sequence: TGCGCCAGCAGCTTGAATGGGGGGATGAACACTGAAGCTTTCTTT. It yields the protein CASSLNGGMNTEAFF.

The sample holds a few counts of this clone. The chain recombines TRBV29-1 with TRBJ1-1, with D unresolved. Germline V gene sequence: CDR1 SQVTM, CDR2 ANQGSEA. Trimming took off 6 bases at V and 0 bases at J, with 11 bases between the two ends. The CDR3 consists of 13 residues. CDR3 loop: CSVGGRLNTEAFF. Here the CDR3 DNA reads TGCAGCGTCGGAGGCCGATTGAACACTGAAGCTTTCTTT.

A few counts support this clone. The gene calls are TRBV4-3 and TRBJ2-3; 9 bases are shared with TRBD2. The CDR3 length is 16 residues. Trimming removed 0 bases from V and 1 base from J; junction bases left unmatched: 2. CDR1 is LGHNA and CDR2 is YSLEER in the germline V gene. The CDR3 loop is CASSQDSSGGTDTQYF. The CDR3 DNA reads TGCGCCAGCAGCCAAGACTCTAGCGGGGGCACAGATACGCAGTATTTT.

V gene TRBV6-1 combines with J gene TRBJ1-5; 9 bases line up with TRBD1. CDR3 length equals 18 residues. V lost 2 bases to trimming and J lost 0 bases; unmatched junction nucleotides: 8. Germline CDR1 reads MNHNS; CDR2 reads SASEGT. The CDR3 reads CASSEKQGARDSNQPQHF. CDR3 sequence (DNA): TGTGCCAGCAGTGAAAAACAGGGGGCGAGGGATAGCAATCAGCCCCAGCATTTT.

The chain has TRBV19 and TRBJ1-3, with TRBD1 matching over 12 bases. Germline assignment: CDR1 LNHDA and CDR2 SQIVND (reference sequence). The CDR3 has 17 residues. V was pared by 1 base and J by 1 base, with 2 bases of the junction left unmatched. This CDR3 reads CASSIVGQGASGNTIYF. CDR3 sequence (DNA): TGTGCCAGTAGTATAGTGGGACAGGGGGCGTCTGGAAACACCATATATTTT.

The chain couples TRBV9 to TRBJ1-5; D ambiguous. CDR1 and CDR2 from the germline V gene are SGDLS and YYNGEE. V dropped 4 bases and J dropped 2 bases, with 10 bases sitting between them. The CDR3 has 14 amino acids. The CDR3: CASSLDTGNQPQHF. The DNA of the CDR3 is TGTGCCAGCAGCCTCGACACGGGCAATCAGCCCCAGCATTTT.

This clone was seen a single time. The chain links TRBV30 to TRBJ1-5; 8 nucleotides line up with TRBD1. Trimming removed 5 bases from V and 5 bases from J; junction bases left unmatched: 5. Germline CDR1 reads GTSNPN; CDR2 reads SVGIG (reference sequence). The CDR3 is 13 amino acids. Here the CDR3 DNA reads TGTGCCTGGGCAGGGGGCTTGGATCAGCCCCAGCATTTT. It is translated as CAWAGGLDQPQHF.

This chain links TRBV19 with TRBJ1-1; the D is unclear. This CDR3 has 13 amino acids. V lost 2 bases and J lost 4, with 8 bases in between. CDR1 is LNHDA, CDR2 SQIVND, per germline (reference sequence). As DNA, the CDR3 is TGTGCCAGTAGTATAAGAGGAACCACTGAAGCTTTCTTT. This encodes CASSIRGTTEAFF.

The gene calls are TRBV10-3 and TRBJ2-7; the D gene is possibly TRBD1 (5 bases). The CDR3 extends over 16 amino acids. Germline V CDR1 and CDR2: ENHRY, SYGVKD. Trimming took 2 bases from V and 6 from J, leaving 20 bases between them. The CDR3 DNA sequence: TGTGCCATCAGTGAGGCTGGCGTGACAGCATACGGCGAGCAGTACTTC. It is translated as CAISEAGVTAYGEQYF.

The V call is TRBV2, the J call TRBJ2-5, with 8 bases aligning to TRBD2. Germline V gene lookup returns CDR1 SNHLY and CDR2 FYNNEI. CDR3 length equals 12 residues. V dropped 9 bases and J dropped 4; count of bases not matched to a gene: 4. This CDR3 reads CASSSGSETQYF. CDR3 in DNA: TGTGCCAGTTCTAGCGGGTCAGAGACCCAGTACTTC.

The J gene is TRBJ1-3, the V gene TRBV10-3, with D unresolved. CDR1 and CDR2 from the germline V gene are ENHRY and SYGVKD. The CDR3 totals 15 residues. Trimming took 2 bases from V and 3 from J, leaving 11 bases between them. Written as DNA, the CDR3 is TGTGCCATCAGTGAGGTCGGTCGGGGTGGAAACACCATATATTTT. It codes for CAISEVGRGGNTIYF.